Below are 17 T cell receptor beta chains sequenced from a single sample in a study of blood T cells in healthy people across ages. Primed by a sample-barcoded 5' primer and a J-beta primer mix, a second PCR proceeded for 7 to 11 cycles. TCRdb redid the calling of the 5' RACE reads with MiXCR, one entry per CDR3 protein. The sample carries over 1,500,000 distinct CDR3 sequences, less than 50% recorded once. Material: blood. These receptors all stem from a woman in her 40s in good health.

In this sample, this clonotype turned up a few times. The J gene is TRBJ1-5, the V gene TRBV7-2; D uncertain. Germline V lookup: CDR1 SGHTA, CDR2 FQGNSA. The CDR3 consists of 13 residues. V lost 0 bases and J lost 7, with 7 bases in between. The CDR3 loop reads CASSLAVVQPQHF. The CDR3 DNA reads TGTGCCAGCAGCTTAGCGGTGGTCCAGCCCCAGCATTTT.

This chain uses TRBV6-1 with TRBJ2-5; 10 nucleotides align to TRBD1. The junction had 10 bases not matched to a gene; V was cut back by 10 bases and J by 2 bases. The CDR3 extends over 15 amino acids. Germline V gene data show CDR1 as MNHNS and CDR2 as SASEGT. The CDR3 protein is CANSRGQGGQETQYF. The CDR3 DNA reads as TGTGCCAACTCACGCGGACAGGGGGGACAAGAGACCCAGTACTTC.

This clonotype showed up just once. The V call is TRBV5-5, the J call TRBJ2-7; weak D call: TRBD2 (5 bases). Germline CDR1 reads SGHKS; CDR2 reads YYEKEE (reference sequence). This CDR3 is built from 16 residues. Trimming cost V 4 bases and J 0 bases, with 17 bases left between them. CDR3 nucleotides: TGTGCCAGCAGCCGGGCGGAGGTTCTAAGCTCCTACGAGCAGTACTTC. Its protein is CASSRAEVLSSYEQYF.

This rearrangement joins TRBV19 to TRBJ1-5; D may be TRBD1 (6 bases). Germline assignment: CDR1 LNHDA and CDR2 SQIVND (reference sequence). The V end lost 9 bases, the J end lost 0 bases, and 15 bases lay between the germline ends. CDR3 size: 15 residues. In DNA, the CDR3 is TGTGCCAGCGACCCACAGGGATTTAGCAATCAGCCCCAGCATTTT. It encodes CASDPQGFSNQPQHF.

As for this clonotype: A much larger clone lies a single base off, so this may be a read error. The V gene is TRBV7-2, the J gene TRBJ2-1; D is unresolved. The ends were cut back, 5 bases at V and 6 bases at J, with 11 bases in the middle. This CDR3 is 13 amino acids long. CDR1 and CDR2 (germline): SGHTA, FQGNSA. CDR3 bases: TGTGCCAGCAGCCGCGCCCGGTCCAATGAGCAGTTCTTC. It specifies CASSRARSNEQFF.

This chain uses TRBV13 with TRBJ2-7, with D perhaps matching TRBD2 (7 bases). The end of the DNA is better explained by TRBJ2-4, so the J call may be wrong. The V gene's germline CDR1 is PRHDT and CDR2 FYEKMQ (reference sequence). CDR3 length: 14 amino acids. CDR3 in DNA: TGTGCCAGCAGCTCGAGGGGGGGCCTTGACATTCAGTACTTC. Protein: CASSSRGGLDIQYF.

The V gene is TRBV5-6, the J gene TRBJ2-4, with D perhaps being TRBD1 or TRBD2 (5 bases each). The V gene's germline CDR1 is SGHDT and CDR2 YYEEEE. The V and J ends lost 2 bases and 8 bases respectively, with 8 bases between them. The CDR3 sequence is 12 residues long. In DNA form, the CDR3 reads TGTGCCAGCAGCTTTGGGGGTGACATTCAGTACTTC. This gives the protein CASSFGGDIQYF.

This clonotype was recorded a few times. This CDR3 is CASSLTLAVQETQYF. The CDR3 bases are TGTGCCAGCAGCTTAACGCTAGCAGTCCAAGAGACCCAGTACTTC. This chain connects TRBV7-9 to TRBJ2-5; D is perhaps TRBD2 (5 bases). The CDR3 loop spans 15 amino acids. The germline CDR1 and CDR2 sequences are SEHNR and FQNEAQ (reference sequence). With 2 bases removed from V and 1 base from J, the gap between germline ends came to 11 bases.

In its sample, this clonotype was seen a few times. V gene TRBV19 combines with J gene TRBJ2-2; TRBD2 is a possible D gene (6 bases). Between the trimmed V and J ends, which lost 1 base and 13 bases, there was a span of 10 bases. Germline V gene data show CDR1 as LNHDA and CDR2 as SQIVND (reference sequence). CDR3 size: 12 residues. This CDR3 is CASSIGGRMLFF. CDR3 nucleotide sequence: TGTGCCAGTAGTATAGGTGGGAGGATGCTGTTTTTT.

The chain is built from TRBV27 and TRBJ2-3; 8 nucleotides line up with TRBD1. The ends lost 6 bases at V and 4 bases at J; junction bases unmatched: 6. The CDR3 runs to 14 residues. The V gene's germline CDR1 is MNHEY and CDR2 SMNVEV (reference sequence). CDR3 nucleotide sequence: TGTGCCAGCAGATTGGACAGGGTGGCAGATACGCAGTATTTT. Its translation is CASRLDRVADTQYF.

J is TRBJ2-2 and V is TRBV20-1, with 11 bases fitting TRBD2. The CDR3 is 14 amino acids. Germline V lookup: CDR1 DFQATT, CDR2 SNEGSKA (reference sequence). CDR3 sequence (DNA): TGCAGCACACATAGCGGGGGGGGTGCCGGGGAGCTGTTTTTT. Protein product: CSTHSGGGAGELFF.

The chain couples TRBV5-1 to TRBJ2-3; D may match TRBD1 or TRBD2 (5 bases each). Per the germline V gene, CDR1 is SGHRS and CDR2 is YFSETQ. V was cut by 5 bases and J by 0 bases, with 13 bases left in between. The length of the CDR3 is 15 residues. The DNA of the CDR3 is TGCGCCAGCAGTCGGGACGGATACAGCACAGATACGCAGTATTTT. It translates to CASSRDGYSTDTQYF.

This clonotype was picked up a small number of times. The V gene is TRBV28, the J gene TRBJ1-2; weak D call: TRBD1 (5 bases). Germline CDR1 reads MDHEN; CDR2 reads SYDVKM. The CDR3 is 14 amino acids. V dropped 6 bases and J dropped 4 bases, with 15 bases sitting between them. Here the CDR3 reads CASSRPGQGYGYTF. CDR3 nucleotide sequence: TGTGCCAGCAGCCGCCCCGGGCAGGGCTATGGCTACACCTTC.

The gene calls are TRBV6-1 and TRBJ2-1; D is unresolved. V was trimmed by 4 bases and J by 0 bases, leaving 13 bases between them. CDR1 and CDR2 from the germline V gene are MNHNS and SASEGT. The CDR3 runs 16 residues. CDR3 DNA sequence: TGTGCCAGCAGTGCCGGACCGCTGAGCTCCTACAATGAGCAGTTCTTC. Protein product: CASSAGPLSSYNEQFF.

This clonotype appeared a few times. The chain recombines TRBV6-2 or TRBV6-3 with TRBJ2-7; 11 nucleotides match TRBD1. The CDR3 is made up of 15 amino acids. With 5 bases clipped from V and 4 bases from J, the junction kept 7 bases outside the gene matches. Germline CDR1 reads MNHEY; CDR2 reads SVGEGT. Written as DNA, the CDR3 is TGTGCCAGCAGTATCGGGACAGGGGGACAGTACGAGCAGTACTTC. The encoded protein is CASSIGTGGQYEQYF.

The chain employs TRBV27 and TRBJ2-6; D is undetermined. V was pared by 4 bases and J by 3 bases, with 7 bases between. The CDR3 contains 14 residues. Looked up from germline, CDR1 is MNHEY and CDR2 is SMNVEV (reference sequence). The CDR3 reads CASSSGIGANVLTF. CDR3 DNA: TGTGCCAGCAGTTCAGGCATTGGGGCCAACGTCCTGACTTTC.

This clonotype was seen only a few times. The V and J genes are TRBV6-5 and TRBJ2-7, with 11 bases matching TRBD1. The germline V gene encodes CDR1 MNHEY and CDR2 SVGAGI. The CDR3 loop spans 16 amino acids. V shed 2 bases and J 1 base; nucleotides not matched to a gene: 4. Written as DNA, the CDR3 is TGTGCCAGCAGTTACCCCCGGGACAGGGGGTCCTACGAGCAGTACTTC. Protein product: CASSYPRDRGSYEQYF.